These T cell receptor beta chains were read from a single sample in a study of cytomegalovirus exposure and HLA in healthy donors. This table comes from immunoSEQ multiplex PCR, and its TCRdb copy is limited to in-frame clones, with some not included. The data hold about 150,000 clones, with 74% observed a single time. The sequenced sample was PBMCs. The receptors were sampled from a man younger than 35 in good health and CMV-seropositive. Each CDR3 is given with its conserved first and last residue.

j_gene | v_gene | CDR3aa
TRBJ2-5 | TRBV6-4 | CASSDSIFRGADRQETQYF
TRBJ1-5 | TRBV18 | CASSPFEGRNQPQHF
TRBJ2-7 | TRBV23-1 | CASSQSMAAGVDLHEQYF
TRBJ2-3 | TRBV4-2 | CASSQEGVGGDTQYF
TRBJ2-6 | TRBV28 | CASSLGGSGANVLTF
TRBJ2-5 | TRBV7-9 | CASTPLASGGRETQYF
TRBJ1-1 | TRBV6-1 | CASSLKQGSTEAFF
TRBJ2-7 | TRBV4-3 | CASSQGRGRLSYEQYF
TRBJ1-2 | TRBV5-4 | CASSVGRQGDYGYTF
TRBJ1-5 | TRBV6-1 | CASSDVRALWQPQHF
TRBJ1-1 | TRBV6-5 | CASKRQAEAFF
TRBJ1-1 | TRBV7-6 | CASSLEWRGPTEAFF
TRBJ2-7 | TRBV7-2 | CASSLDRWSSYEQYF
TRBJ2-3 | TRBV5-4 | CASSHGGARADTQYF
TRBJ1-1 | TRBV6-1 | CASSEMGRNTEAFF
TRBJ2-7 | TRBV5-6 | CASSPLPSGSYEQYF
TRBJ2-1 | TRBV5-1 | CASSAGPSGAAIGSYNEQFF
TRBJ1-2 | TRBV27 | CASSSTGNYGYTF
TRBJ2-7 | TRBV5-8 | CASSLAVGLAYEQYF
TRBJ1-1 | TRBV19 | CASSKRDRGYTEAFF
TRBJ2-5 | TRBV6-5 | CASSRGTQETQYF
TRBJ2-7 | TRBV28 | CASSFRQPYDSQYF
TRBJ1-5 | TRBV7-9 | CASSLPGQPQHF